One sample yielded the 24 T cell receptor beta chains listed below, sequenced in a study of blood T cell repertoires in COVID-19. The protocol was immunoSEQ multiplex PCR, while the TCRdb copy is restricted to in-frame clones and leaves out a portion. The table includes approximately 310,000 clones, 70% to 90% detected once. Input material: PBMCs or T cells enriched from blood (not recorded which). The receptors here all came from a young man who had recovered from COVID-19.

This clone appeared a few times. The CDR3 DNA follows: TGTGCCAGCAGTTACTACGAGCAGTACTTC. It is translated as CASSYYEQYF. The chain combines TRBV2 with TRBJ2-7, with D unclear. The germline V gene has CDR1 SNHLY and CDR2 FYNNEI. The CDR3 runs 10 residues. The germline V and J ends were trimmed by 5 bases and 3 bases, with 2 bases remaining between them.

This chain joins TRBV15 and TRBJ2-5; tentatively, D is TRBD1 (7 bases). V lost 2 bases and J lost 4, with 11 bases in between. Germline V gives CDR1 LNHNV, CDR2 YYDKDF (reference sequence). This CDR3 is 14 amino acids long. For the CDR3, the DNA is TGTGCCACCAGCAGATTCAGGGGGGCAGAGACCCAGTACTTC. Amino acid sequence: CATSRFRGAETQYF.

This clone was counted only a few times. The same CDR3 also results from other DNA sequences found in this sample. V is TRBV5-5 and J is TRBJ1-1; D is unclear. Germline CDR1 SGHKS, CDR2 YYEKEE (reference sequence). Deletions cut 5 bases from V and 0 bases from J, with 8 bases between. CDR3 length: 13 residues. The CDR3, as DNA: TGTGCCAGCAGACGGGATCTGAACACTGAAGCTTTCTTT. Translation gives CASRRDLNTEAFF.

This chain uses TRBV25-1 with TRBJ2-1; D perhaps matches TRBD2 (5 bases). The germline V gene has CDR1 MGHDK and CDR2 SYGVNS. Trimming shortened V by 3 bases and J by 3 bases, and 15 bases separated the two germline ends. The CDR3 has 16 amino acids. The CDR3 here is CASSDRGSAFYNEQFF. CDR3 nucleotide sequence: TGTGCCAGCAGTGATCGTGGGAGCGCCTTCTACAATGAGCAGTTCTTC.

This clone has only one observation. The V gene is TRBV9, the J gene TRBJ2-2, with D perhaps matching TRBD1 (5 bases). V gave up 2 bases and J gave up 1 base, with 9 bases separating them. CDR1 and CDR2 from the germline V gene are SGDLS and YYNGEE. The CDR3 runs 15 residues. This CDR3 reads CASSVSRGNTGELFF. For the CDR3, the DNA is TGTGCCAGCAGCGTCTCTAGGGGGAACACCGGGGAGCTGTTTTTT.

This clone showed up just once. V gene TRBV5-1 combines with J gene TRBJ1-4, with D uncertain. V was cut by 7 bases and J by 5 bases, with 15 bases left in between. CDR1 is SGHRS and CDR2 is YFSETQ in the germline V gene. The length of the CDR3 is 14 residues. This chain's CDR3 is CASRPGNWNEKLFF. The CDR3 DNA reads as TGCGCCAGCCGCCCGGGGAACTGGAATGAAAAACTGTTTTTT.

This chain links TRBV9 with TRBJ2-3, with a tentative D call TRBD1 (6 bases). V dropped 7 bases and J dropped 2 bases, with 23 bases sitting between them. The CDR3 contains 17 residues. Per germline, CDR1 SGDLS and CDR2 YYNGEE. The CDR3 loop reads CASGGAGATIYTDTQYF. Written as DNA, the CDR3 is TGTGCCAGCGGGGGAGCAGGGGCAACGATATACACAGATACGCAGTATTTT.

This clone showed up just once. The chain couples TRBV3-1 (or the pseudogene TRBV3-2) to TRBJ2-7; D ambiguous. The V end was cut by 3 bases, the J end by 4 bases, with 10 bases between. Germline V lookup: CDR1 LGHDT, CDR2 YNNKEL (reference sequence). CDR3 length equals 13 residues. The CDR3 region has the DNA TGTGCCAGCAGCCAGGAGATCGGGTACGAGCAGTACTTC. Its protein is CASSQEIGYEQYF.

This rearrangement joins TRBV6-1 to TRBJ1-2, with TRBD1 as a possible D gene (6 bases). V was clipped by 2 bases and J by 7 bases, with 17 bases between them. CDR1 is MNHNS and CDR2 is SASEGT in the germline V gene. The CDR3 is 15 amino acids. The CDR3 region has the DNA TGTGCCAGCAGTGAAATTGGGGGCGTCTTGGGTGGCTACACCTTC. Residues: CASSEIGGVLGGYTF.

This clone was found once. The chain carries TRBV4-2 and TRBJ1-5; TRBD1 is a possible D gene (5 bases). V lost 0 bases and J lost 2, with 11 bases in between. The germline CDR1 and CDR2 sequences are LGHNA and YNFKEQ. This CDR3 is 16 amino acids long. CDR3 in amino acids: CASSQDRGVGNQPQHF. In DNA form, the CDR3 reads TGTGCCAGCAGCCAAGATCGGGGGGTAGGCAATCAGCCCCAGCATTTT.

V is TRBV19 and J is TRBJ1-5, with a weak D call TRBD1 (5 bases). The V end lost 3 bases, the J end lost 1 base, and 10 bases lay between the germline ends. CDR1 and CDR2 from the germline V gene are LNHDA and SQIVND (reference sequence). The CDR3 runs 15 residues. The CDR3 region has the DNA TGTGCCAGTAGTATTTGGGGCAGAAGCAATCAGCCCCAGCATTTT. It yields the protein CASSIWGRSNQPQHF.

The CDR3 sequence is CASSKYGTSGGPASTDTQYF. The CDR3 region has the DNA TGTGCCAGCAGCAAATACGGGACTAGCGGGGGCCCGGCTAGCACAGATACGCAGTATTTT. This sequence joins TRBV21-1 and TRBJ2-3; TRBD2, the D gene given by the table, was not confirmed from the DNA. TRBV21-1 is tagged as a pseudogene. The CDR3 sequence is 20 residues long.

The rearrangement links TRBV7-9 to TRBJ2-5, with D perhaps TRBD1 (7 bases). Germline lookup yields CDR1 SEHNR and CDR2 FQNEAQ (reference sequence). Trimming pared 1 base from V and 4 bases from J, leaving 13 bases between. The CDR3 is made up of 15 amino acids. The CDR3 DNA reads TGTGCCAGCAGCTTAGGGGCAGGGGGAGGAGAGACCCAGTACTTC. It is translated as CASSLGAGGGETQYF.

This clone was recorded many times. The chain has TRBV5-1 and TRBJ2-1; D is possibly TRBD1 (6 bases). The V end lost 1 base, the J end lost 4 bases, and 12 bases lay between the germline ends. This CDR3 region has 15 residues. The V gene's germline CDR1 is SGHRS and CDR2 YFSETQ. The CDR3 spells CASSLRDRPYNEQFF. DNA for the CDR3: TGCGCCAGCAGCTTGCGAGACAGGCCATACAATGAGCAGTTCTTC.

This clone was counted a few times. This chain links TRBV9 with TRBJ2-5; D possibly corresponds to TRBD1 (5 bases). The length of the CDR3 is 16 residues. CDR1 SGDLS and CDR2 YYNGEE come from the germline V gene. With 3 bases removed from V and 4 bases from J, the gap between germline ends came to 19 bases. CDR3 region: CASSASPRGIGETQYF. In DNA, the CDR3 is TGTGCCAGCAGCGCTTCACCAAGGGGAATAGGAGAGACCCAGTACTTC.

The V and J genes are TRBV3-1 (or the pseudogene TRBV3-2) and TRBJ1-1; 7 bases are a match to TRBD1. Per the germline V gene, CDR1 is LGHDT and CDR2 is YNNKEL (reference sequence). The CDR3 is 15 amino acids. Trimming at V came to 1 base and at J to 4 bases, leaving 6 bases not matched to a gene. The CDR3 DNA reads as TGTGCCAGCAGCCAAGCTAGACAGGGAGGCACTGAAGCTTTCTTT. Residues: CASSQARQGGTEAFF.

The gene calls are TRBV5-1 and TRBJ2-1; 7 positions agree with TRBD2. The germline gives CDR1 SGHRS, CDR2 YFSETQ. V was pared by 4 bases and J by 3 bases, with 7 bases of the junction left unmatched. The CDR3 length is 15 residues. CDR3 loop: CASSPGGGGYNEQFF. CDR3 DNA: TGCGCCAGCAGCCCTGGAGGCGGGGGCTACAATGAGCAGTTCTTC.

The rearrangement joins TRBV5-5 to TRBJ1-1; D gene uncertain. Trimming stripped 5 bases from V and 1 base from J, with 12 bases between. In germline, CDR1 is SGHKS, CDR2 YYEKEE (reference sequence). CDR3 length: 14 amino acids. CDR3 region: CASSQTAQNTEAFF. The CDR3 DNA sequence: TGTGCCAGCAGTCAAACAGCCCAGAACACTGAAGCTTTCTTT.

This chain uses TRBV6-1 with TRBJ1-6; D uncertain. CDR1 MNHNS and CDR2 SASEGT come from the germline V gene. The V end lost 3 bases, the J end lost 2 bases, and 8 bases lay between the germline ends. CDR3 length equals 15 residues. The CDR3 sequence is CASSDRGTYNSPLHF. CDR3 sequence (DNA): TGTGCCAGCAGTGATCGGGGAACCTATAATTCACCCCTCCACTTT.

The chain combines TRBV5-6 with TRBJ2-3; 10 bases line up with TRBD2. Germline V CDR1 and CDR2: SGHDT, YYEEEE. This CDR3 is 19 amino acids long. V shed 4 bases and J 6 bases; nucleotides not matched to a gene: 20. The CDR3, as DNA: TGTGCCAGCAGCCTCTGGACAGGAAGTCTAGCGGGGGCTCCTGATACGCAGTATTTT. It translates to CASSLWTGSLAGAPDTQYF.

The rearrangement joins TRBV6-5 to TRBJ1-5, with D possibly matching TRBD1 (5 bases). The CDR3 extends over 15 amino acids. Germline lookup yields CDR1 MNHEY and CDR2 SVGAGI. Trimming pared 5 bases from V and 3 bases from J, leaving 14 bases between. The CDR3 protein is CASSPKGRDNQPQHF. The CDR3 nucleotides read TGTGCCAGCAGTCCGAAGGGCAGGGACAATCAGCCCCAGCATTTT.

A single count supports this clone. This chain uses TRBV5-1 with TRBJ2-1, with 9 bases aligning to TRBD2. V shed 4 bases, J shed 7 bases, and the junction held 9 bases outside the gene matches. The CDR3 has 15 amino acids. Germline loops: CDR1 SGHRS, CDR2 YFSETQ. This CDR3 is CASSLPGTSKNEQFF. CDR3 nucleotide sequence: TGCGCCAGCAGCCTACCCGGGACTAGCAAAAATGAGCAGTTCTTC.

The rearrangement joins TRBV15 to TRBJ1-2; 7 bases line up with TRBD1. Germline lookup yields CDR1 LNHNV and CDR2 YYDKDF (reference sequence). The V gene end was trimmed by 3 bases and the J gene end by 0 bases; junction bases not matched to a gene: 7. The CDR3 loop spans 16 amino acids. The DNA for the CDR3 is TGTGCCACCAGCAGGGGACAGTCCCCTACTAACTATGGCTACACCTTC. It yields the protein CATSRGQSPTNYGYTF.

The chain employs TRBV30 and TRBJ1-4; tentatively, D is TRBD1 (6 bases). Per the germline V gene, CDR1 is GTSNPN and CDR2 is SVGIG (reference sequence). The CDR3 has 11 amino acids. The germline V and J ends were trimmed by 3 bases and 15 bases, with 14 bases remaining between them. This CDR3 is CAWSLDRRLFF. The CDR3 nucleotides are TGTGCCTGGAGCCTCGACAGGAGGTTGTTTTTT.